The entry below describes one TCR beta chain. Based on frequency, this clonotype is considered large (0.1 to 1%); no count was recorded. Its antigen is not yet known. Measured from the cysteine to the phenylalanine, the CDR3 is 14 residues long. No DNA is recorded. The germline V gene (reference sequence) specifies MNHEY as CDR1 and SMNVEV as CDR2. The data were taken from a study of GPR56 and killer-like receptors on CD4 memory cells (dated by TCRdb to between 2018 and 2020). With regard to the full study: It was proposed in the study that human CD4+ memory T-cell differentiation and cytokine production potential are marked by progressive acquisition of KLRB1, KLRG1, GPR56 and then KLRF1. The healthy blood donors were described in the study as age-matched to the liver disease patients, whose median age was approximately 68 years. The research as a whole found: Rather than covering full repertoires, the diversity and similarity analyses were limited to the 100 most expanded clones in each population. Clones dominating late populations 4 and 5 were also found in early populations 1 and 2, which the authors took as evidence for linear differentiation. Clonal frequency started low in the marker-negative population and rose progressively along the proposed pathway, while TCRbeta diversity decreased accordingly. TCR repertoire overlap was especially strong between late populations 4 and 5, and population 3 also partly overlapped.

Before TCRbeta sequencing, fluorescence-activated cell sorting was used to enrich five KLR/GPR56-defined CD4+ populations. To test a linear memory differentiation pathway, TCRbeta repertoires were sequenced from five CD4+ T-cell subsets defined by expression of KLRB1, KLRG1, GPR56 and KLRF1. TCR-sequenced cells came from peripheral blood of healthy control individuals, reported as five donors in the TCRbeta analysis figure. The researchers collected heparinized peripheral blood and processed every sample within one hour of retrieval. To isolate peripheral blood mononuclear cells, blood was diluted 1:2 in PBS and put through Biocoll density gradient centrifugation at room temperature. Before flow sorting, CD4+ T cells were enriched from freshly isolated PBMCs by magnetic sorting with anti-CD4 MicroBeads. A BD FACSAria II was used to sort CD4+ T cells enriched from PBMCs of healthy donors according to marker expression. For surface staining, the researchers used Miltenyi Biotec antibodies: anti-KLRB1 clone 191B8, anti-KLRF1 clone 4A4.D10 and anti-KLRG1 clone REA261.

Sequencing instrument: Illumina HiSeq 2500. The recombined TCRbeta locus was amplified by a previously published PCR protocol to build sequencing libraries. Processing in the source paper ran as follows. Any read whose average quality score fell below 30 was discarded, and IMSEQ was used to process the reads that remained. Each clonotype was defined by the combination of Vbeta gene, Jbeta gene and CDR3 amino acid sequence. Repertoire overlap between populations was quantified with the Morisita-Horn index computed on the top 100 expanded clones. Clonal diversity was assessed with Rényi diversity profiles calculated on the top 100 expanded clones. Reprocessed by TCRdb, the reads give a single entry per CDR3 protein sequence, without DNA. TCRdb assigned the V and J calls; the authors' analysis was not used. In this sample's table one finds roughly 2,000 distinct CDR3 sequences. The ten top clones hold around 4.9% of the sample.

The sample taken for sequencing was memory CD4+ T cells from blood. This clonotype was obtained from a human donor in good health. The receptor chain draws on TRBV27 and TRBJ2-3; the TCRdb D gene call, TRBD2, has no DNA to confirm it. CDR3 protein: CASSTIGGTDTQYF.